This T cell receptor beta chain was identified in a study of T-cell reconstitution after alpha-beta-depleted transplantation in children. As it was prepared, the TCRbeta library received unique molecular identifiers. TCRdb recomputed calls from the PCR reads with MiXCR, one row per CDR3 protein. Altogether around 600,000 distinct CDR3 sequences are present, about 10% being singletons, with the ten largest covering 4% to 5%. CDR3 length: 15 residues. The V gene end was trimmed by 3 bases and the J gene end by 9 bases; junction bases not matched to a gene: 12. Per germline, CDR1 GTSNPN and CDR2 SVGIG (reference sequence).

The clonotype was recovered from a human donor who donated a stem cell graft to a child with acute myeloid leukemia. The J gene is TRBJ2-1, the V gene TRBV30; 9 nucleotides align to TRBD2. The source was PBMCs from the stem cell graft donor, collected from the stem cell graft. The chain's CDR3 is CAWSRLAGGPIEQFF. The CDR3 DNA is TGTGCCTGGAGCCGGCTCGCGGGAGGGCCCATTGAGCAGTTCTTC.